This entry is about one T cell receptor beta chain. These data belong to a study of blood T cell repertoires in COVID-19. Overall study: COVID-19 samples from acute and convalescent phases originated in the United States, Italy and Spain. PBMCs, B-cell-depleted T cells, or T cells provided the cDNA or gDNA that made up the material.

The CDR3 loop spans 13 amino acids. Trimming shortened V by 0 bases and J by 8 bases, and 10 bases separated the two germline ends. Per germline, CDR1 SEHNR and CDR2 FQNEAQ (reference sequence). Source study methods: Counts of nucleated cells, estimated from reference gene primer amplification, were obtained. This table comes from immunoSEQ multiplex PCR, and its TCRdb copy is limited to in-frame clones, with some not included. The V and J calls and clone size are taken from that table; D and trimming were inferred from the DNA. The sample carries around 190,000 clones, around 85% recorded once. This TCR was sampled from a woman aged 55-70 years with acute or convalescent COVID-19. Specimen: peripheral blood. This rearrangement joins TRBV7-9 to TRBJ1-2; TRBD1 is a possible D gene (6 bases). CDR3 DNA: TGTGCCAGCAGCTTAGCGAGCGGGACAGGCTACACCTTC. It encodes CASSLASGTGYTF. Full variable domain (remainder filled in from reference TRBV7-9 and TRBJ1-2): DTGVSQNPRHKITKRGQNVTFRCDPISEHNRLYWYRQTLGQGPEFLTYFQNEAQLEKSRLLSDRFSAERPKGSFSTLEIQRTEQGDSAMYLCASSLASGTGYTFGSGTRLTVV.